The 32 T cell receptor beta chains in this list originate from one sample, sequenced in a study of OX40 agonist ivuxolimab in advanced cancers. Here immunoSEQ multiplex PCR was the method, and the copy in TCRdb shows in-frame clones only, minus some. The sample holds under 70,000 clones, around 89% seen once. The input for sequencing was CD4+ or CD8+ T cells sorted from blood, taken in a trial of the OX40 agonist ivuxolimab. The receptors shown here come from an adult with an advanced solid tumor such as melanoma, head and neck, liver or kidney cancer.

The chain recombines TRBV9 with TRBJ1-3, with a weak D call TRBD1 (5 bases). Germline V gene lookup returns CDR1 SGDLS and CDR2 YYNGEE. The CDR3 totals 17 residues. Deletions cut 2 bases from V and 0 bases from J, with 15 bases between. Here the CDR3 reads CASSVLEGPLSGNTIYF. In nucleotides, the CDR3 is TGTGCCAGCAGCGTTTTAGAGGGGCCACTCTCTGGAAACACCATATATTTT.

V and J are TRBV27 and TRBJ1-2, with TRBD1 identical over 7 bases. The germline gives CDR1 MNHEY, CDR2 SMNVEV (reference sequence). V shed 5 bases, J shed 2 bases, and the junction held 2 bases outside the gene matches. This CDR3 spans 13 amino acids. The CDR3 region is CASSQTGNYGYTF. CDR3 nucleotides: TGTGCCAGCAGTCAGACAGGGAACTATGGCTACACCTTC.

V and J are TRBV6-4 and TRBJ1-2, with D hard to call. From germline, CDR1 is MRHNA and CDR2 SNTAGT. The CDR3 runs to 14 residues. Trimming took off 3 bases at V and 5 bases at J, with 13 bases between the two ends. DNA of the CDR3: TGTGCCAGCAGTGAACACGGACCGTATTATGGCTACACCTTC. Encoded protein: CASSEHGPYYGYTF.

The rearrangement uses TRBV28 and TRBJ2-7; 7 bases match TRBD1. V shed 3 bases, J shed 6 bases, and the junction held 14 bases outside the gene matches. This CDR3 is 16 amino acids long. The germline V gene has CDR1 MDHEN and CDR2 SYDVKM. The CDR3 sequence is CASSLAGTAWGGEQYF. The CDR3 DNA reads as TGTGCCAGCAGTTTGGCTGGGACAGCCTGGGGTGGCGAGCAGTACTTC.

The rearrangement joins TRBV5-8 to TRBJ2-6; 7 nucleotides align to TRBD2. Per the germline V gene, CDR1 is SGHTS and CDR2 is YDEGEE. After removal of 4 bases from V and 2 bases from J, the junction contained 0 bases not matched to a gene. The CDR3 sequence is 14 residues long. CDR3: CASSAGAGANVLTF. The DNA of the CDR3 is TGTGCCAGCAGCGCGGGGGCTGGGGCCAACGTCCTGACTTTC. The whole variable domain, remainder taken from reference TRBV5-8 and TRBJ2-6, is EAGVTQSPTHLIKTRGQQATLRCSPISGHTSVYWYQQALGLGLQFLLWYDEGEERNRGNFPPRFSGRQFPNYSSELNVNALELEDSALYLCASSAGAGANVLTFGAGSRLTVL.

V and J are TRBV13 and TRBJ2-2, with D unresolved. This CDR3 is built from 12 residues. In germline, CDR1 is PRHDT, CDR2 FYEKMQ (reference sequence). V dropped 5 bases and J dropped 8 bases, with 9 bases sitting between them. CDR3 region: CASSPQMGELFF. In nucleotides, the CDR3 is TGTGCCAGCAGCCCCCAAATGGGGGAGCTGTTTTTT.

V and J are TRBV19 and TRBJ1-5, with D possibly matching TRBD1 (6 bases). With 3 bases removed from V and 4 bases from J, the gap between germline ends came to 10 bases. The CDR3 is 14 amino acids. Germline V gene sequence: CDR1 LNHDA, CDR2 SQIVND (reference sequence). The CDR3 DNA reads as TGTGCCAGTAGTATTGGTACAGGGAATCAGCCCCAGCATTTT. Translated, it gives CASSIGTGNQPQHF.

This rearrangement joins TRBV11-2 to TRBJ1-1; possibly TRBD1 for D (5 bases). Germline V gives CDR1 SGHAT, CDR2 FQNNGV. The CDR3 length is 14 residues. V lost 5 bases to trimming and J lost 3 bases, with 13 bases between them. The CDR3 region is CASSLSQGYTEAFF. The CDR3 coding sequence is TGTGCCAGCAGCCTGTCGCAGGGTTACACTGAAGCTTTCTTT.

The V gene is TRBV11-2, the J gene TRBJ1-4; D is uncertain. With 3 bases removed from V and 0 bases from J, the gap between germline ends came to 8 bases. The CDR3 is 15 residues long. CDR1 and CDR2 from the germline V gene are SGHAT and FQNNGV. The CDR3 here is CASSLQSATNEKLFF. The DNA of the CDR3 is TGTGCCAGCAGCTTGCAGTCTGCAACTAATGAAAAACTGTTTTTT.

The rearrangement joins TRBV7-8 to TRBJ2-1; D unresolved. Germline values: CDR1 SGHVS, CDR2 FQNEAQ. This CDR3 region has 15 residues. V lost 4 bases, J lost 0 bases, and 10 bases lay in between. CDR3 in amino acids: CASSSDGSSYNEQFF. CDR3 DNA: TGTGCCAGCAGCTCAGACGGAAGCTCCTACAATGAGCAGTTCTTC.

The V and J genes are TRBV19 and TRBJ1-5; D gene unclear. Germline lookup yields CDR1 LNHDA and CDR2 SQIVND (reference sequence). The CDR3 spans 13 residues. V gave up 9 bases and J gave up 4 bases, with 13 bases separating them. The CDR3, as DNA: TGTGCCAGCTGCCTGGGCCTTAATCAGCCCCAGCATTTT. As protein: CASCLGLNQPQHF.

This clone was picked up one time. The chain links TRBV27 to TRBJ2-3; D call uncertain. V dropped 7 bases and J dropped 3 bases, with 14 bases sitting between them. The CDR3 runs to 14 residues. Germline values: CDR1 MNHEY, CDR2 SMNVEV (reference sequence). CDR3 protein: CASTPSDGTDTQYF. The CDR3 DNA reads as TGTGCCAGCACGCCCAGCGATGGAACAGATACGCAGTATTTT.

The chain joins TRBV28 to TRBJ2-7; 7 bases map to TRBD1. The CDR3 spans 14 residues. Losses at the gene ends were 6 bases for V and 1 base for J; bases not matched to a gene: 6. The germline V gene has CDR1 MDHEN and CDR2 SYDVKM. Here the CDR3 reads CASSPLQGSYEQYF. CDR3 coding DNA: TGTGCCAGCAGCCCCCTACAGGGGTCCTACGAGCAGTACTTC. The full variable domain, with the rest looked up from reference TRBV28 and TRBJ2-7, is DVKVTQSSRYLVKRTGEKVFLECVQDMDHENMFWYRQDPGLGLRLIYFSYDVKMKEKGDIPEGYSVSREKKERFSLILESASTNQTSMYLCASSPLQGSYEQYFGPGTRLTVT.

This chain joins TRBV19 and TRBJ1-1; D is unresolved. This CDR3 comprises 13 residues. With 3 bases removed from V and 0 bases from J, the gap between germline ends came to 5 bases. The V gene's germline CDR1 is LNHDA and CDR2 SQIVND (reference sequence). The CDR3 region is CASSMSLNTEAFF. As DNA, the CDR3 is TGTGCCAGTAGTATGAGCCTGAACACTGAAGCTTTCTTT.

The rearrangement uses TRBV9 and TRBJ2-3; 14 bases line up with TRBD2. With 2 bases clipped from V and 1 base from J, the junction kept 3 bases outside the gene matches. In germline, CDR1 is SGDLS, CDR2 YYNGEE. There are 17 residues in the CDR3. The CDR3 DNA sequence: TGTGCCAGCAGCGTTCTGGGACTAGCGGGGGGCACAGATACGCAGTATTTT. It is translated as CASSVLGLAGGTDTQYF.

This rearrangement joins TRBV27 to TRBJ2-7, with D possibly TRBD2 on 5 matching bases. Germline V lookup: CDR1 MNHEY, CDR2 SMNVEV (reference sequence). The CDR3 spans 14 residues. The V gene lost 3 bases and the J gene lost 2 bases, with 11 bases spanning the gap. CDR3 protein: CASSFREAAYEQYF. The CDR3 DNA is TGTGCCAGCAGTTTCCGGGAAGCGGCCTACGAGCAGTACTTC.

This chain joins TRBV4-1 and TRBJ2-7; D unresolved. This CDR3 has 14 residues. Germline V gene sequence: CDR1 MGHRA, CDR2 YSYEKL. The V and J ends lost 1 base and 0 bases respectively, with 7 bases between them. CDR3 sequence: CASSQVADSYEQYF. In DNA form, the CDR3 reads TGCGCCAGCAGCCAAGTGGCGGACTCCTACGAGCAGTACTTC.

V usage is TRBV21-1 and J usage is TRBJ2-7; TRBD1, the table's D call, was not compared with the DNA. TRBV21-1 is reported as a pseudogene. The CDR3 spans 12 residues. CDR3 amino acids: CASREGAYEQYF. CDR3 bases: TGTGCCAGCAGGGAGGGGGCTTACGAGCAGTACTTC.

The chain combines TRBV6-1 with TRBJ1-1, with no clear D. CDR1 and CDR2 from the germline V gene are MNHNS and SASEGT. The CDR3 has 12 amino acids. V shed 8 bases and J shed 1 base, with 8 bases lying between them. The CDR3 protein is CASGEWNTEAFF. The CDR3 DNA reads TGTGCCAGCGGAGAATGGAACACTGAAGCTTTCTTT.

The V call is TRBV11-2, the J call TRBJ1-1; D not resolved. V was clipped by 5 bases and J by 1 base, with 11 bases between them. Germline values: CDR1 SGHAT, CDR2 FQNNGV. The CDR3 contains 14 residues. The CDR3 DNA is TGTGCCAGCAGCCCAGAATGGCCGAACACTGAAGCTTTCTTT. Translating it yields CASSPEWPNTEAFF. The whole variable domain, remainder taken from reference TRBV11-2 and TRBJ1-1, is EAGVAQSPRYKIIEKRQSVAFWCNPISGHATLYWYQQILGQGPKLLIQFQNNGVVDDSQLPKDRFSAERLKGVDSTLKIQPAKLEDSAVYLCASSPEWPNTEAFFGQGTRLTVV.

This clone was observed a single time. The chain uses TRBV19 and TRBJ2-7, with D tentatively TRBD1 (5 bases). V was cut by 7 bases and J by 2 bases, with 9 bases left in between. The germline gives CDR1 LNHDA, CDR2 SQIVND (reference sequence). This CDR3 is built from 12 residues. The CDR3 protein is CASIGAAYEQYF. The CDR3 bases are TGTGCCAGTATAGGGGCCGCCTACGAGCAGTACTTC.

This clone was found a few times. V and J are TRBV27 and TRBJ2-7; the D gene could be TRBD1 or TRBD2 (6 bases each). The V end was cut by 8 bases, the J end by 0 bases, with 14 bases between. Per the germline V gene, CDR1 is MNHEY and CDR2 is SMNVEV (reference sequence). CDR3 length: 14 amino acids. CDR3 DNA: TGTGCCAGCCAAAGGGGGGTAAGCTCCTACGAGCAGTACTTC. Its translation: CASQRGVSSYEQYF.

The chain's CDR3 is CASSPTGVTGELFF. CDR3 bases: TGTGCCAGTAGTCCCACGGGGGTCACCGGGGAGCTGTTTTTT. The chain is built from TRBV19 and TRBJ2-2, with D maybe TRBD2 (6 bases). Germline V CDR1 and CDR2: LNHDA, SQIVND (reference sequence). This CDR3 contains 14 residues. Trimming stripped 5 bases from V and 4 bases from J, with 11 bases between.

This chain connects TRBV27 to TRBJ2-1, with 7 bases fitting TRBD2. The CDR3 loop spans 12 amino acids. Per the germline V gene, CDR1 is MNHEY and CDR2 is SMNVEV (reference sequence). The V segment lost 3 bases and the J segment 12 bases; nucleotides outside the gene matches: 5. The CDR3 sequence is CASSLWGRGQFF. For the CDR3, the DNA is TGTGCCAGCAGTTTGTGGGGGAGGGGGCAGTTCTTC.

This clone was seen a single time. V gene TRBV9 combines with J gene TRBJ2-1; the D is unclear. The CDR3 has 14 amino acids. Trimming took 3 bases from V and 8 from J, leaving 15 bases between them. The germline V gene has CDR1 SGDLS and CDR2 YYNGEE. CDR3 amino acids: CASSDPSFTDEQFF. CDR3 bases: TGTGCCAGCAGCGACCCCTCATTCACTGATGAGCAGTTCTTC.

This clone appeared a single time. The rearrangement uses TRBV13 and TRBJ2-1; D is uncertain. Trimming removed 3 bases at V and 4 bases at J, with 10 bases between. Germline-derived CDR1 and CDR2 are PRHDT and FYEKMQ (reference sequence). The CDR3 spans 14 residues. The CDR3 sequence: CASSFPARYNEQFF. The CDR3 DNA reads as TGTGCCAGCAGCTTCCCGGCCCGATACAATGAGCAGTTCTTC.

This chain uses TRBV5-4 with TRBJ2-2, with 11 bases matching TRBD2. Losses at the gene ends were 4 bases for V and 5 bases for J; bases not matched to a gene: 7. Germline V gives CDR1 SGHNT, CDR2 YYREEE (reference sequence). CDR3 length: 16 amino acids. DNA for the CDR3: TGTGCCAGCAGCCCACAACTAGCGGGAGTAACCGGGGAGCTGTTTTTT. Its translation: CASSPQLAGVTGELFF.

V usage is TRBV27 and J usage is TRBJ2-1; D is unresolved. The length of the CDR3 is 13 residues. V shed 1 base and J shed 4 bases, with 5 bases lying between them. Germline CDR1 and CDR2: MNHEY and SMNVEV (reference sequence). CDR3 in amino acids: CASSLLGYNEQFF. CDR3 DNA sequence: TGTGCCAGCAGTTTATTGGGTTACAATGAGCAGTTCTTC.

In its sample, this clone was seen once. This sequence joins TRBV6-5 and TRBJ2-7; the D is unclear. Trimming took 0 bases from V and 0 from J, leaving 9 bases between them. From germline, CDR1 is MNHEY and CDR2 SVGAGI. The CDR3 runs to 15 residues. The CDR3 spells CASSYSRLFSYEQYF. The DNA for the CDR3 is TGTGCCAGCAGTTACTCCAGGCTTTTCTCCTACGAGCAGTACTTC.

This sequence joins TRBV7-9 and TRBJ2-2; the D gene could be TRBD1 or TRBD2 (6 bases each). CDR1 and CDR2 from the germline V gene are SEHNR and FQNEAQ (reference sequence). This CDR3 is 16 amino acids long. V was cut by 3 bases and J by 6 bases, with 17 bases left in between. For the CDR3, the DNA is TGTGCCAGCAGCTTGAGCGAAGGGGGGTCGGCCGGGGAGCTGTTTTTT. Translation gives CASSLSEGGSAGELFF.

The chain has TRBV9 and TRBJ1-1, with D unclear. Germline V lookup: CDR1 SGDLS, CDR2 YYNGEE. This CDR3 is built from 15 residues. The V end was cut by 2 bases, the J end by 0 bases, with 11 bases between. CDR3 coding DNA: TGTGCCAGCAGCGTTGGGAACAGAATGAACACTGAAGCTTTCTTT. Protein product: CASSVGNRMNTEAFF. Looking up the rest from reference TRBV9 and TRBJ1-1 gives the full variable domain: DSGVTQTPKHLITATGQRVTLRCSPRSGDLSVYWYQQSLDQGLQFLIQYYNGEERAKGNILERFSAQQFPDLHSELNLSSLELGDSALYFCASSVGNRMNTEAFFGQGTRLTVV.

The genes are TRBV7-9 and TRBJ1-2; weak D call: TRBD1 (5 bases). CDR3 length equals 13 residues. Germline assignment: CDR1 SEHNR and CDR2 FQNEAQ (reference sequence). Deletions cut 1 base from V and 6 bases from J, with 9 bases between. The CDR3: CASSLDPGNGYTF. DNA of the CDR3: TGTGCCAGCAGCTTAGACCCAGGGAATGGCTACACCTTC.